The 25 T cell receptor beta chains presented below share a single source sample, sequenced in a study of T cells in Graves' hyperthyroidism and ophthalmopathy. The source material, RNA transcripts, was used to amplify TCR beta CDR3 regions. First-round RT-PCR targeting the TCR CDR3 was performed with the HTBI primer set. One entry per CDR3 protein, called by TCRdb with MiXCR from the multiplex PCR reads. Among a few hundred thousand distinct CDR3 sequences, under 60% were seen once, and the ten largest hold about 7.8%. The specimen sequenced was peripheral blood or thyroid tissue (not recorded which). Every receptor here comes from a woman under 30 with Graves' hyperthyroidism.

This clonotype was seen a handful of times. The rearrangement links TRBV5-7 to TRBJ2-7; 11 nucleotides match TRBD2. The better agreement between TRBJ2-1 and the DNA end casts doubt on the J call. TRBV5-7 is marked as an open reading frame, function uncertain. There are 15 residues in the CDR3. The CDR3 is CASSSLAGEYNEQFF. CDR3 DNA sequence: TGTGCCAGCAGCTCACTAGCGGGGGAATACAATGAGCAGTTCTTC.

This chain connects TRBV7-3 to TRBJ2-7; 11 nucleotides agree with TRBD2. This CDR3 region has 13 residues. Germline CDR1 and CDR2: SGHTA and FQGTGA. With V trimmed by 5 bases and J by 7 bases, 4 bases remained unmatched. The CDR3 protein is CASSETSGMEQYF. DNA for the CDR3: TGTGCCAGCAGCGAGACTAGCGGGATGGAGCAGTACTTC.

The sample holds many counts of this clonotype. The chain carries TRBV5-4 and TRBJ1-4, with D possibly matching TRBD1 (5 bases). The CDR3 sequence is 18 residues long. Germline V gene sequence: CDR1 SGHNT, CDR2 YYREEE (reference sequence). The germline V and J ends were trimmed by 4 bases and 7 bases, with 26 bases remaining between them. CDR3 sequence reads: CASSAFGRTPGRVEKLFF. The CDR3 DNA sequence: TGTGCCAGCAGCGCGTTCGGCCGGACACCGGGGCGGGTTGAAAAACTGTTTTTT.

The chain employs TRBV2 and TRBJ2-7; 10 bases fit TRBD1. The V and J ends lost 6 bases and 5 bases, in that order; junction bases with no gene match: 7. Looked up from germline, CDR1 is SNHLY and CDR2 is FYNNEI. The CDR3 has 14 residues. The CDR3 DNA is TGTGCCAGCAGGGGAGACAGGGGGCTCGACGAGCAGTACTTC. It is translated as CASRGDRGLDEQYF.

This clonotype was found many times. The chain combines TRBV28 with TRBJ2-7; TRBD2 matches 7 bases. The V gene end was trimmed by 6 bases and the J gene end by 3 bases; junction bases not matched to a gene: 2. The CDR3 consists of 12 residues. The V gene's germline CDR1 is MDHEN and CDR2 SYDVKM. The CDR3 protein is CASRLAGYEQYF. The CDR3, as DNA: TGTGCCAGCAGGTTAGCGGGCTACGAGCAGTACTTC.

This CDR3 is CATKGMMNTEAFF. In DNA, the CDR3 is TGTGCCACCAAAGGGATGATGAACACTGAAGCTTTCTTT. This chain joins TRBV24-1 and TRBJ1-1; D gene ambiguous. V shed 8 bases and J shed 0 bases, with 9 bases lying between them. This CDR3 spans 13 amino acids. Germline V gene lookup returns CDR1 KGHDR and CDR2 SFDVKD.

This chain links TRBV2 with TRBJ1-2, with D hard to call. Per the germline V gene, CDR1 is SNHLY and CDR2 is FYNNEI. V dropped 8 bases and J dropped 8 bases, with 18 bases sitting between them. The CDR3 contains 13 residues. The CDR3 nucleotides are TGTGCCAGCGATGCGGGAAGCCAAGGAGGCTACACCTTC. Its translation: CASDAGSQGGYTF.

Here the CDR3 reads CASSLETGGVDTEAFF. The CDR3 nucleotides read TGTGCCAGCAGTTTAGAGACAGGGGGCGTAGACACTGAAGCTTTCTTT. V is TRBV12-3 or TRBV12-4 and J is TRBJ1-1; 10 bases are a match to TRBD1. This CDR3 has 16 residues. V lost 1 base and J lost 3; bases outside the gene matches: 5.

In regard to this clonotype: This likely comes from a read error, as the CDR3 has no conserved phenylalanine or tryptophan at its end. The DNA is left out, because the CDR3 cannot be placed on it with certainty; the CDR3 is given as TCRdb lists it. The gene calls are TRBV24-1 and TRBJ1-2; the table's D gene call, TRBD1, was not cross checked with the DNA. CDR1 is KGHDR, CDR2 SFDVKD, per germline. The CDR3 is made up of 12 amino acids, end residues included. CDR3 loop: CATSDRTGGYAL.

This clonotype was seen at least ten times. V is TRBV20-1 and J is TRBJ2-7; 9 positions match TRBD2. After removal of 6 bases from V and 1 base from J, the junction contained 7 bases not matched to a gene. The CDR3 length is 14 residues. Germline CDR1 and CDR2: DFQATT and SNEGSKA (reference sequence). CDR3 residues: CSARTLAGSYEQYF. The CDR3 DNA reads as TGCAGTGCCAGAACCCTAGCGGGGTCCTACGAGCAGTACTTC.

The rearrangement links TRBV20-1 to TRBJ2-7, with D perhaps matching TRBD2 (5 bases). The V gene's germline CDR1 is DFQATT and CDR2 SNEGSKA (reference sequence). The CDR3 is 14 amino acids. The V end was cut by 3 bases, the J end by 1 base, with 13 bases between. The CDR3 loop reads CSARGSGLSYEQYF. The CDR3 nucleotides are TGCAGTGCTAGGGGCAGCGGCTTATCCTACGAGCAGTACTTC.

The chain is built from TRBV15 and TRBJ1-2, with a possible D match to TRBD1 (6 bases). V was pared by 0 bases and J by 5 bases, with 10 bases between. CDR1 LNHNV and CDR2 YYDKDF come from the germline V gene (reference sequence). The CDR3 totals 14 residues. CDR3 DNA sequence: TGTGCCACCAGCAGAGAAGCAGGGACATATGGCTACACCTTC. As protein: CATSREAGTYGYTF.

The chain joins TRBV2 to TRBJ1-4; 7 nucleotides agree with TRBD1. CDR1 is SNHLY, CDR2 FYNNEI, per germline. This CDR3 comprises 17 residues. J was trimmed by 10 bases and V by 5 bases; bases with no gene match: 19. CDR3 sequence reads: CASSKTGPQGVSGKLFF. The CDR3 coding sequence is TGTGCCAGCAGTAAGACAGGGCCGCAGGGCGTTTCGGGAAAACTGTTTTTT.

This clonotype came up many times. This chain connects TRBV20-1 to TRBJ2-7; no definite D call. In germline, CDR1 is DFQATT, CDR2 SNEGSKA (reference sequence). V was pared by 1 base and J by 2 bases, with 15 bases between. This CDR3 has 15 amino acids. The CDR3 sequence is CSARGPLGKTYEQYF. CDR3 coding DNA: TGCAGTGCTAGAGGCCCCCTAGGTAAGACCTACGAGCAGTACTTC.

In this sample, this clonotype turned up many times. The chain employs TRBV28 and TRBJ1-2, with D perhaps matching TRBD1 (5 bases). The germline V and J ends were trimmed by 5 bases and 8 bases, with 15 bases remaining between them. Germline CDR1 MDHEN, CDR2 SYDVKM. CDR3 size: 13 residues. This chain's CDR3 is CASSLGTLPGYTF. The CDR3 region has the DNA TGTGCCAGCAGTCTCGGGACGCTACCCGGCTACACCTTC.

The V gene is TRBV2, the J gene TRBJ2-7; 11 bases are shared with TRBD2. Germline values: CDR1 SNHLY, CDR2 FYNNEI. The CDR3 has 15 residues. V trimming: 6 bases; J trimming: 3 bases; junction bases outside the gene matches: 7. CDR3 coding DNA: TGTGCCAGCAGCAGGGGACTAGCGGTCCACTACGAGCAGTACTTC. Its translation: CASSRGLAVHYEQYF.

The genes are TRBV7-8 and TRBJ2-7, with 14 bases aligning to TRBD2. The CDR3 runs 15 residues. Trimming took 4 bases from V and 7 from J; bases not matched to a gene: 6. Germline lookup yields CDR1 SGHVS and CDR2 FQNEAQ. The CDR3 region is CASSSRLAGGTEQYF. CDR3 sequence (DNA): TGTGCCAGCAGCTCTCGACTAGCGGGAGGGACTGAGCAGTACTTC. The full variable domain, its missing parts supplied by reference TRBV7-8 and TRBJ2-7, is GAGVSQSPRYKVAKRGQDVALRCDPISGHVSLFWYQQALGQGPEFLTYFQNEAQLDKSGLPSDRFFAERPEGSVSTLKIQRTQQEDSAVYLCASSSRLAGGTEQYFGPGTRLTVT.

The J gene is TRBJ2-7, the V gene TRBV2, with D perhaps matching TRBD2 (6 bases). The CDR3 covers 13 residues. V dropped 10 bases and J dropped 5 bases, with 18 bases sitting between them. Germline CDR1 reads SNHLY; CDR2 reads FYNNEI. CDR3 sequence: CATTPEGQDEQYF. CDR3 nucleotide sequence: TGTGCCACTACCCCGGAGGGCCAGGACGAGCAGTACTTC.

This chain joins TRBV2 and TRBJ2-7; 8 nucleotides align to TRBD1. Germline lookup yields CDR1 SNHLY and CDR2 FYNNEI. The trim removed 4 bases at V and 7 bases at J, leaving 12 bases unmatched. The CDR3 is made up of 15 amino acids. In nucleotides, the CDR3 is TGTGCCAGCAGTGTCGAGGGGACAGGCACCTCGGAGCAGTACTTC. Amino acid sequence: CASSVEGTGTSEQYF.

Of note for this clonotype: This sequence may be a read error, since a much larger clone differs from it by one base. The J gene is TRBJ2-5, the V gene TRBV10-3; D might be TRBD1 (6 bases). The CDR3 is 15 amino acids. Germline CDR1 is ENHRY and CDR2 is SYGVKD. Trimming removed 4 bases from V and 2 bases from J, with 14 bases in between. The CDR3 region has the DNA TGTGCCATCAGTGGGATTTTGACAGGACAAGAGACCCAGTACTTC. It codes for CAISGILTGQETQYF.

This clonotype was found many times. The chain has TRBV11-2 and TRBJ2-7, with TRBD2 identical over 11 bases. The germline V gene has CDR1 SGHAT and CDR2 FQNNGV. The CDR3 is made up of 14 amino acids. V gave up 6 bases and J gave up 6 bases; unmatched junction bases: 7. CDR3 DNA: TGTGCCAGCAGACTCCTAGCGGGGGGACCCGAGCAGTACTTC. Protein product: CASRLLAGGPEQYF.

This chain uses TRBV4-3 with TRBJ1-4, with D uncertain. V was cut by 5 bases and J by 3 bases, with 16 bases left in between. This CDR3 contains 16 residues. The germline gives CDR1 LGHNA, CDR2 YSLEER. The CDR3 here is CASSVRVGMANEKLFF. In DNA, the CDR3 is TGCGCCAGCAGCGTTCGGGTGGGTATGGCTAATGAAAAACTGTTTTTT.

This clonotype has at least ten counts. The chain combines TRBV9 with TRBJ1-2; D might be TRBD1 (5 bases). Per the germline V gene, CDR1 is SGDLS and CDR2 is YYNGEE. Deletions cut 5 bases from V and 5 bases from J, with 13 bases between. This CDR3 spans 13 amino acids. CDR3 bases: TGTGCCAGCAGTGTCGGGGGTGGTTATGGCTACACCTTC. Translation gives CASSVGGGYGYTF.

The sample holds many counts of this clonotype. This chain joins TRBV7-9 and TRBJ1-1, with D maybe TRBD1 (6 bases). The CDR3 runs 16 residues. Trimming took 4 bases from V and 2 from J, leaving 17 bases between them. Germline V lookup: CDR1 SEHNR, CDR2 FQNEAQ (reference sequence). The CDR3 loop is CASSSPGGGVNTEAFF. The CDR3 nucleotides read TGTGCCAGCAGCTCCCCGGGGGGGGGCGTAAACACTGAAGCTTTCTTT.

The chain has TRBV10-3 and TRBJ2-7; D is unresolved. V was pared by 7 bases and J by 5 bases, with 9 bases between. The length of the CDR3 is 11 residues. Germline loops: CDR1 ENHRY, CDR2 SYGVKD. This CDR3 is CAITGPNEQYF. The CDR3 nucleotides are TGTGCCATCACCGGGCCTAACGAGCAGTACTTC.